The entry below gives a single TCR beta chain sequence along with its context. What it recognizes is unknown. The source of the sample is a study of cytomegalovirus exposure and HLA in healthy donors. The V gene's germline CDR1 is SGHTA and CDR2 FQGNSA. CDR3 size: 13 residues. V lost 8 bases and J lost 5; bases outside the gene matches: 9. Study-wide points: In an earlier analysis, about 87% or about 30%: the productive usage of most TCR beta V segments.

Primers: 60 Vbeta forward and 13 Jbeta reverse. Some clones are missing from TCRdb's copy, which holds only in-frame ones; the method was immunoSEQ multiplex PCR. The table has about 88,000 clones, 75% to 90% seen once. Sequenced: PBMCs. This TCR was sampled from a young man in good health and CMV-seronegative. The chain couples TRBV7-2 to TRBJ2-7; 7 positions match TRBD2. In DNA, the CDR3 is TGTGCCAGCTCCGTGGGTGGGGGGGACGAGCAGTACTTC. This codes for CASSVGGGDEQYF.